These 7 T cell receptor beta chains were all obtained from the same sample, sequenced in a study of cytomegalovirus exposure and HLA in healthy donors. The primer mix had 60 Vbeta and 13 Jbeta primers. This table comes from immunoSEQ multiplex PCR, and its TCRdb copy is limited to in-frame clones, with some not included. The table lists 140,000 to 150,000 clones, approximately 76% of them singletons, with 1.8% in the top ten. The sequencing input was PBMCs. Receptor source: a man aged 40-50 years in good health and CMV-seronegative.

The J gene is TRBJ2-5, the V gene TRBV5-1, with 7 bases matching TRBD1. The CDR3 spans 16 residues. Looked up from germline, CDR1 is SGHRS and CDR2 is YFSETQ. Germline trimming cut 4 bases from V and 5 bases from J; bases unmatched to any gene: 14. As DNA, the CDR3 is TGCGCCAGCAGCACCGACCGGGACAGAGGTCTGGAGACCCAGTACTTC. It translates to CASSTDRDRGLETQYF.

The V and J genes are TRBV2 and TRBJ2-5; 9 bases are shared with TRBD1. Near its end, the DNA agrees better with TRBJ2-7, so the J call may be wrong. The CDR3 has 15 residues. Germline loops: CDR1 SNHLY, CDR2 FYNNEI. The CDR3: CASSSADRGGYEQYF. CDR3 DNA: TGTGCCAGCAGCTCAGCGGACAGGGGAGGTTACGAGCAGTACTTC.

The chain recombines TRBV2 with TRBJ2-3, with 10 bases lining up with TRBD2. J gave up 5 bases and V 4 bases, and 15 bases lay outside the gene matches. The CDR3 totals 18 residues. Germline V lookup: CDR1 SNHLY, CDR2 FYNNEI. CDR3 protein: CASSGDFRGLAYGDTQYF. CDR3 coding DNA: TGTGCCAGCAGTGGTGATTTTCGGGGACTAGCGTACGGAGATACGCAGTATTTT.

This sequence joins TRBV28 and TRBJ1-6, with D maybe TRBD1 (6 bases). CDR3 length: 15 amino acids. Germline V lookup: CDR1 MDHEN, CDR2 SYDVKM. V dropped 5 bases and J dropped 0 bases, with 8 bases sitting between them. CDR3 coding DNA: TGTGCCAGCAGTACAGGGAACTCCTATAATTCACCCCTCCACTTT. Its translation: CASSTGNSYNSPLHF.

The CDR3 reads CAWSERSTYEQYF. CDR3 DNA: TGTGCCTGGAGTGAGCGGAGCACCTACGAGCAGTACTTC. This chain uses TRBV30 with TRBJ2-7, with D possibly TRBD2 on 5 matching bases. The CDR3 is made up of 13 amino acids. Trimming removed 1 base at V and 2 bases at J, with 9 bases between. Germline CDR1 is GTSNPN and CDR2 is SVGIG (reference sequence).

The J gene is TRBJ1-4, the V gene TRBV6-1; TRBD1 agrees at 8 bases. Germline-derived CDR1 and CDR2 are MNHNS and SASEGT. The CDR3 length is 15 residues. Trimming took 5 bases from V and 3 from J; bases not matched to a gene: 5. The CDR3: CASSSDRDSNEKLFF. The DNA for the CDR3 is TGTGCCAGCAGTTCGGACAGGGACTCTAATGAAAAACTGTTTTTT.

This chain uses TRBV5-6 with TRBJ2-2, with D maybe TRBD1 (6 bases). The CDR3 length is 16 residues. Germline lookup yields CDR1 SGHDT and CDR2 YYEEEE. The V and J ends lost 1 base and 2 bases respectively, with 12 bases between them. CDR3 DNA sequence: TGTGCCAGCAGCTTGTTGACAGGCCTCAACACCGGGGAGCTGTTTTTT. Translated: CASSLLTGLNTGELFF.